This T cell receptor beta chain was sequenced in a study of immune cell composition in non-small cell lung cancer. The assay was immunoSEQ multiplex PCR, and TCRdb's table has in-frame clones only and misses some. The sample holds fewer than 2,000 clones, approximately 77% seen once. Germline lookup yields CDR1 SQVTM and CDR2 ANQGSEA. This CDR3 spans 14 amino acids. Deletions cut 6 bases from V and 4 bases from J, with 19 bases between. Sequenced material: lung tumor tissue. The receptor comes from a human donor with non-small cell lung cancer. V and J are TRBV29-1 and TRBJ2-7, with D perhaps matching TRBD1 (6 bases). The CDR3 is CSVAAAGTRYEQYF. CDR3 bases: TGCAGCGTCGCCGCCGCCGGGACACGATACGAGCAGTACTTC.